Below are 24 T cell receptor beta chains sequenced from a single sample in a study of blood T cell repertoires in COVID-19. The assay was immunoSEQ multiplex PCR, and TCRdb's table has in-frame clones only and misses some. The sample contains 95,000 to 150,000 clones, around four fifths of which appear only once. The sample was peripheral blood. These receptors all stem from a man aged 60 to 69 with acute or convalescent COVID-19.

This clone has more than one count but fewer than ten. The chain recombines TRBV18 with TRBJ2-7; weak D call: TRBD1 (6 bases). The CDR3 covers 13 residues. Germline CDR1 and CDR2: KGHSH and LQKENI. The germline V and J ends were trimmed by 3 bases and 1 base, with 7 bases remaining between them. CDR3 in amino acids: CASSPTGSYEQYF. As DNA, the CDR3 is TGTGCCAGCTCACCGACAGGTTCCTACGAGCAGTACTTC.

J is TRBJ2-3 and V is TRBV3-1 (or the pseudogene TRBV3-2), with 9 bases identical to TRBD2. Looked up from germline, CDR1 is LGHDT and CDR2 is YNNKEL (reference sequence). This CDR3 is built from 16 residues. The junction had 8 bases not matched to a gene; V was cut back by 1 base and J by 6 bases. In DNA, the CDR3 is TGTGCCAGCAGCCAAGTAACTAGCGGGCAAAGGGATACGCAGTATTTT. Its protein is CASSQVTSGQRDTQYF.

This chain connects TRBV28 to TRBJ1-5, with D unclear. From germline, CDR1 is MDHEN and CDR2 SYDVKM. The CDR3 contains 14 residues. Between the trimmed V and J ends, which lost 2 bases and 3 bases, there was a span of 8 bases. CDR3 sequence: CASSLPGSNQPQHF. DNA of the CDR3: TGTGCCAGCAGTTTACCAGGTTCCAATCAGCCCCAGCATTTT. Combining the CDR3 with reference TRBV28 and TRBJ1-5 gives the whole variable domain DVKVTQSSRYLVKRTGEKVFLECVQDMDHENMFWYRQDPGLGLRLIYFSYDVKMKEKGDIPEGYSVSREKKERFSLILESASTNQTSMYLCASSLPGSNQPQHFGDGTRLSIL.

This rearrangement joins TRBV9 to TRBJ1-1, with D possibly matching TRBD1 (5 bases). V was clipped by 0 bases and J by 1 base, with 10 bases between them. This CDR3 has 15 amino acids. Germline CDR1 and CDR2: SGDLS and YYNGEE. The chain's CDR3 is CASSVEGLGNTEAFF. CDR3 DNA sequence: TGTGCCAGCAGCGTAGAGGGACTGGGGAACACTGAAGCTTTCTTT.

The genes are TRBV3-1 (or the pseudogene TRBV3-2) and TRBJ1-4; 7 bases line up with TRBD1. Germline lookup yields CDR1 LGHDT and CDR2 YNNKEL (reference sequence). CDR3 size: 14 residues. V lost 4 bases and J lost 10; bases outside the gene matches: 9. DNA for the CDR3: TGTGCCAGCAGCCTCAATGGGGGACAGCGAAAACTGTTTTTT. The encoded protein is CASSLNGGQRKLFF.

V and J are TRBV5-1 and TRBJ2-5; perhaps TRBD2 as D (6 bases). Trimming removed 3 bases from V and 1 base from J, with 13 bases in between. This CDR3 region has 15 residues. The germline gives CDR1 SGHRS, CDR2 YFSETQ. The CDR3 region has the DNA TGCGCCAGCAGCTCTCCTAGCGAGACCCAAGAGACCCAGTACTTC. Translating gives CASSSPSETQETQYF.

This clone was found once. The rearrangement uses TRBV27 and TRBJ2-1; 7 positions agree with TRBD1. Germline CDR1 is MNHEY and CDR2 is SMNVEV (reference sequence). With 6 bases clipped from V and 8 bases from J, the junction kept 7 bases outside the gene matches. This CDR3 is 13 amino acids long. The CDR3 spells CASRGQLQYEQFF. In DNA, the CDR3 is TGTGCCAGCAGGGGACAGCTACAATATGAGCAGTTCTTC.

This clone showed up just once. V is TRBV30 and J is TRBJ1-2; the D is unclear. Per the germline V gene, CDR1 is GTSNPN and CDR2 is SVGIG (reference sequence). The V end lost 0 bases, the J end lost 10 bases, and 9 bases lay between the germline ends. The CDR3 extends over 11 amino acids. The CDR3 protein is CAWSVEVDYTF. The DNA of the CDR3 is TGTGCCTGGAGTGTAGAGGTGGACTACACCTTC.

This chain uses TRBV28 with TRBJ1-6, with 9 positions matching TRBD1. The CDR3 is made up of 15 amino acids. The germline V gene has CDR1 MDHEN and CDR2 SYDVKM. Trimming took 5 bases from V and 7 from J; bases not matched to a gene: 6. Written as DNA, the CDR3 is TGTGCCAGCAGTATGAACAGGGGGCGAAATTCACCCCTCCACTTT. This codes for CASSMNRGRNSPLHF. Drawing the rest from reference TRBV28 and TRBJ1-6, the complete variable domain is DVKVTQSSRYLVKRTGEKVFLECVQDMDHENMFWYRQDPGLGLRLIYFSYDVKMKEKGDIPEGYSVSREKKERFSLILESASTNQTSMYLCASSMNRGRNSPLHFGNGTRLTVT.

This chain connects TRBV7-9 to TRBJ1-1; D call uncertain. Looked up from germline, CDR1 is SEHNR and CDR2 is FQNEAQ (reference sequence). The V end was cut by 1 base, the J end by 0 bases, with 6 bases between. The CDR3 is 14 residues long. CDR3 DNA: TGTGCCAGCAGCTTAGGCGAATTGAACACTGAAGCTTTCTTT. Protein product: CASSLGELNTEAFF.

V is TRBV11-2 and J is TRBJ2-7, with TRBD1 identical over 7 bases. V dropped 4 bases and J dropped 5; count of bases not matched to a gene: 2. CDR1 and CDR2 (germline): SGHAT, FQNNGV. The CDR3 spans 12 residues. CDR3 coding DNA: TGTGCCAGCAGCTCGACAGGGAACGAGCAGTACTTC. This sequence encodes CASSSTGNEQYF.

The V gene is TRBV30, the J gene TRBJ2-4; TRBD1 matches at 7 bases. The J segment lost 8 bases and the V segment lost 1 base, leaving 14 bases of the junction unmatched. The V gene's germline CDR1 is GTSNPN and CDR2 SVGIG (reference sequence). CDR3 length equals 16 residues. The CDR3 DNA is TGTGCCTGGAGTGCGACAGGGCCCCAGATAGCCGACATTCAGTACTTC. Its protein product is CAWSATGPQIADIQYF.

This clone was found a few times. The V gene is TRBV19, the J gene TRBJ1-2; D unclear. The CDR3 loop spans 12 amino acids. With 4 bases removed from V and 2 bases from J, the gap between germline ends came to 5 bases. From germline, CDR1 is LNHDA and CDR2 SQIVND (reference sequence). The CDR3 region has the DNA TGTGCCAGTAGTACGGTGAACTATGGCTACACCTTC. This gives the protein CASSTVNYGYTF.

CDR3 coding DNA: TGTGCCACCAGTGATACGACAGGGACGGGACAGCCCCAGCATTTT. This encodes CATSDTTGTGQPQHF. The chain couples TRBV24-1 to TRBJ1-5; TRBD1 matches at 7 bases. The V gene end was trimmed by 3 bases and the J gene end by 7 bases; junction bases not matched to a gene: 8. This CDR3 is built from 15 residues. Germline values: CDR1 KGHDR, CDR2 SFDVKD.

The gene calls are TRBV4-2 and TRBJ2-2, with 7 bases that match TRBD2. This CDR3 is built from 14 residues. Germline V gene lookup returns CDR1 LGHNA and CDR2 YNFKEQ. V was pared by 8 bases and J by 3 bases, with 6 bases of the junction left unmatched. CDR3 sequence reads: CASRREQDTGELFF. Written as DNA, the CDR3 is TGTGCCAGCCGGCGGGAGCAGGACACCGGGGAGCTGTTTTTT.

This clone was seen a few times. CDR3 coding DNA: TGTGCCAGCAGCCAGGTTACTAGCGGGACAATGAACATTCAGTACTTC. Protein sequence: CASSQVTSGTMNIQYF. The J gene is TRBJ2-4, the V gene TRBV4-2, with 10 nucleotides matching TRBD2. With V trimmed by 3 bases and J by 7 bases, 9 bases remained unmatched. The CDR3 totals 16 residues. Germline V gene lookup returns CDR1 LGHNA and CDR2 YNFKEQ.

V and J are TRBV27 and TRBJ2-1, with 9 bases matching TRBD2. The germline V gene has CDR1 MNHEY and CDR2 SMNVEV (reference sequence). Unmatched junction bases numbered 8, after V lost 7 bases and J lost 4 bases. This CDR3 comprises 15 residues. The CDR3 DNA is TGTGCCAGCACTTCTGGGACTAGCTCGTACAATGAGCAGTTCTTC. This sequence encodes CASTSGTSSYNEQFF.

The V gene is TRBV6-5, the J gene TRBJ2-1, with TRBD2 as a possible D gene (6 bases). CDR3 length equals 15 residues. Trimming took 5 bases from V and 3 from J, leaving 14 bases between them. Germline V gene lookup returns CDR1 MNHEY and CDR2 SVGAGI. The CDR3 protein is CASSLGSWDYNEQFF. The CDR3 DNA reads as TGTGCCAGCAGTCTCGGGAGTTGGGACTACAATGAGCAGTTCTTC.

This clone has more than one count but fewer than ten. The V and J genes are TRBV5-1 and TRBJ2-1, with TRBD2 as a possible D gene (6 bases). Germline V CDR1 and CDR2: SGHRS, YFSETQ. V lost 4 bases and J 0 bases, leaving 11 bases between the germline ends. There are 15 residues in the CDR3. CDR3 sequence reads: CASSKAAGSYNEQFF. The CDR3 region has the DNA TGCGCCAGCAGCAAGGCAGCGGGCTCCTACAATGAGCAGTTCTTC.

V is TRBV5-1 and J is TRBJ2-2; the D gene is possibly TRBD2 (6 bases). The CDR3 covers 13 residues. Germline V lookup: CDR1 SGHRS, CDR2 YFSETQ. V was trimmed by 8 bases and J by 1 base, leaving 9 bases between them. The CDR3 nucleotides are TGCGCCAGTGCCGGGAGGAACACCGGGGAGCTGTTTTTT. Translated: CASAGRNTGELFF.

The chain combines TRBV7-6 with TRBJ2-1, with 13 nucleotides matching TRBD2. CDR1 SGHVS and CDR2 FNYEAQ come from the germline V gene. The CDR3 covers 19 residues. Losses at the gene ends were 5 bases for V and 4 bases for J; bases not matched to a gene: 14. DNA for the CDR3: TGTGCCAGCAGCCCCCGGGGGGTCGGACTAGCGGGAGCTTACAATGAGCAGTTCTTC. Translating gives CASSPRGVGLAGAYNEQFF. Variable domain in full (rest from reference TRBV7-6 and TRBJ2-1): GAGVSQSPRYKVTKRGQDVALRCDPISGHVSLYWYRQALGQGPEFLTYFNYEAQQDKSGLPNDRFSAERPEGSISTLTIQRTEQRDSAMYRCASSPRGVGLAGAYNEQFFGPGTRLTVL.

The CDR3 sequence is CASSLVMGAQFEKLFF. As DNA, the CDR3 is TGTGCCAGCAGCTTGGTTATGGGGGCCCAGTTTGAAAAACTGTTTTTT. The V call is TRBV7-9, the J call TRBJ1-4, with a weak D call TRBD1 (6 bases). The CDR3 spans 16 residues. Germline values: CDR1 SEHNR, CDR2 FQNEAQ (reference sequence). V was pared by 3 bases and J by 7 bases, with 18 bases between.

The V gene is TRBV18, the J gene TRBJ1-3; D gene unclear. Trimming removed 0 bases at V and 0 bases at J, with 9 bases between. Germline CDR1 KGHSH, CDR2 LQKENI. This CDR3 region has 16 residues. The CDR3 DNA follows: TGTGCCAGCTCACCACCGGCCAGCGGCTCTGGAAACACCATATATTTT. This translates into CASSPPASGSGNTIYF.

The table lists this clone with a few counts. The rearrangement links TRBV7-9 to TRBJ1-1; 7 nucleotides agree with TRBD1. J was trimmed by 2 bases and V by 3 bases; bases with no gene match: 3. The germline V gene encodes CDR1 SEHNR and CDR2 FQNEAQ (reference sequence). The CDR3 sequence is 14 residues long. CDR3 nucleotide sequence: TGTGCCAGCAGCTTGGACAGGCGAAACACTGAAGCTTTCTTT. Translation gives CASSLDRRNTEAFF.